The 32 T cell receptor beta chains below come from one sample, sequenced in a study of naive and memory T cell subsets. Whole-study findings and limits: Possibly reflecting memory cells re-expressing CD45RA, a few larger clonotypes occurred in naive repertoires, especially CD8.

The beta constant-region primer was an equimolar mix of two oligonucleotides covering TRBC1 and TRBC2. The ligated cDNA underwent four PCR rounds using SP2 and nested alpha and beta constant-region primers. Via MiXCR, TCRdb re-called the UMI-ligation and nested PCR reads, giving one row per CDR3 protein. This sample carries approximately 100,000 distinct CDR3 sequences, about 14% of them seen once, and the ten largest clones take roughly 2.8%. No cognate antigen is known for these TCRs. The sample taken for sequencing was naive CD8+ T cells from blood. These receptors originate from a human donor in good health.

This clonotype was observed a few times. The chain couples TRBV4-3 to TRBJ2-1; 7 bases are a match to TRBD2. CDR1 is LGHNA and CDR2 is YSLEER in the germline V gene. The length of the CDR3 is 18 residues. The V gene end was trimmed by 0 bases and the J gene end by 9 bases; junction bases not matched to a gene: 17. The CDR3, as DNA: TGCGCCAGCAGCCAAGAAGTGCAGGGAGGGCCGGGGTTTCTTGAGCAGTTCTTC. Translating gives CASSQEVQGGPGFLEQFF.

This clonotype was observed a handful of times. The rearrangement joins TRBV12-3 or TRBV12-4 to TRBJ1-1; 7 bases fit TRBD1. V trimming: 5 bases; J trimming: 0 bases; junction bases outside the gene matches: 9. This CDR3 contains 16 residues. CDR3 nucleotides: TGTGCCAGCAGTCCGGGTACAGGGGACATGAACACTGAAGCTTTCTTT. Amino acid sequence: CASSPGTGDMNTEAFF.

This clonotype was counted only a few times. The chain has TRBV11-2 and TRBJ2-5, with 10 bases lining up with TRBD2. This CDR3 comprises 16 residues. J lost 3 bases, V lost 5 bases, and 9 bases had no gene match. Germline V gene data show CDR1 as SGHAT and CDR2 as FQNNGV. DNA for the CDR3: TGTGCCAGCAGCCCAAATCCCGGGACTAGCGAAGAGACCCAGTACTTC. This sequence encodes CASSPNPGTSEETQYF.

The rearrangement joins TRBV3-1 to TRBJ2-2; possible D gene TRBD1, 6 bases. Trimming shortened V by 6 bases and J by 0 bases, and 14 bases separated the two germline ends. The CDR3 is made up of 16 amino acids. Germline-derived CDR1 and CDR2 are LGHDT and YNNKEL (reference sequence). CDR3 coding DNA: TGTGCCAGCAGAGAACGGACAGACCCGAACACCGGGGAGCTGTTTTTT. This translates into CASRERTDPNTGELFF.

The rearrangement links TRBV10-3 to TRBJ2-5; D remains unclear. Germline lookup yields CDR1 ENHRY and CDR2 SYGVKD. The V and J ends lost 3 bases and 5 bases respectively, with 10 bases between them. The CDR3 consists of 13 residues. The CDR3 spells CAISDGMSETQYF. CDR3 nucleotide sequence: TGTGCCATCAGTGATGGAATGAGTGAGACCCAGTACTTC.

This CDR3 is CASSLLAGVNGELFF. As DNA, the CDR3 is TGTGCCAGCAGTTTACTAGCGGGAGTGAACGGGGAGCTGTTTTTT. V gene TRBV28 combines with J gene TRBJ2-2, with 10 positions matching TRBD2. CDR1 is MDHEN, CDR2 SYDVKM, per germline. V shed 2 bases, J shed 7 bases, and the junction held 4 bases outside the gene matches. This CDR3 contains 15 residues.

The rearrangement links TRBV9 to TRBJ2-5; the D is unclear. V lost 0 bases and J 1 base, leaving 7 bases between the germline ends. The CDR3 is 14 amino acids. CDR1 is SGDLS, CDR2 YYNGEE, per germline. The CDR3 protein is CASSVADGQETQYF. The DNA of the CDR3 is TGTGCCAGCAGCGTAGCGGACGGCCAAGAGACCCAGTACTTC.

This clonotype has at least ten counts. J is TRBJ2-7 and V is TRBV28; D not resolved. This CDR3 has 14 amino acids. V lost 2 bases and J lost 0, with 8 bases in between. CDR1 and CDR2 (germline): MDHEN, SYDVKM. The CDR3 coding sequence is TGTGCCAGCAGTTTAACCATGCTCTCCTACGAGCAGTACTTC. Protein sequence: CASSLTMLSYEQYF.

J is TRBJ2-7 and V is TRBV7-8, with a tentative D call TRBD1 (6 bases). The ends were cut back, 5 bases at V and 2 bases at J, with 19 bases in the middle. The CDR3 loop spans 16 amino acids. The germline V gene encodes CDR1 SGHVS and CDR2 FQNEAQ. The CDR3 loop is CASSKNPGTPTYEQYF. The CDR3 region has the DNA TGTGCCAGCAGCAAAAATCCCGGGACACCAACCTACGAGCAGTACTTC.

V gene TRBV9 combines with J gene TRBJ2-3, with 9 positions matching TRBD1. Germline V gene sequence: CDR1 SGDLS, CDR2 YYNGEE. The CDR3 contains 15 residues. Germline trimming cut 2 bases from V and 6 bases from J; bases unmatched to any gene: 7. The CDR3 protein is CASSVAGTGKDTQYF. Written as DNA, the CDR3 is TGTGCCAGCAGCGTCGCCGGGACAGGGAAGGATACGCAGTATTTT. Combining the CDR3 with reference TRBV9 and TRBJ2-3 gives the whole variable domain DSGVTQTPKHLITATGQRVTLRCSPRSGDLSVYWYQQSLDQGLQFLIQYYNGEERAKGNILERFSAQQFPDLHSELNLSSLELGDSALYFCASSVAGTGKDTQYFGPGTRLTVL.

The table lists this clonotype with many counts. This chain connects TRBV5-7 to TRBJ1-5, with no clear D. TRBV5-7 carries the ORF label, with uncertain function. V was pared by 2 bases and J by 7 bases, with 10 bases between. CDR3 size: 13 residues. The CDR3 loop reads CASSFVGNQPQHF. DNA for the CDR3: TGTGCCAGCAGCTTTGTGGGAAACCAGCCCCAGCATTTT.

The gene calls are TRBV6-6 and TRBJ1-2; D is uncertain. V gave up 6 bases and J gave up 2 bases, with 19 bases separating them. This CDR3 is built from 16 residues. Germline CDR1 MNHNY, CDR2 SVGAGI (reference sequence). The CDR3 DNA sequence: TGTGCCAGCAGCCCCCTCCGGGAGGGCGTAAACTATGGCTACACCTTC. Protein sequence: CASSPLREGVNYGYTF.

The chain has TRBV29-1 and TRBJ2-3, with 7 nucleotides matching TRBD1. The junction had 7 bases not matched to a gene; V was cut back by 2 bases and J by 2 bases. The CDR3 length is 15 residues. Per the germline V gene, CDR1 is SQVTM and CDR2 is ANQGSEA. CDR3 region: CSVELTGLNTDTQYF. Written as DNA, the CDR3 is TGCAGCGTTGAATTGACAGGGCTGAACACAGATACGCAGTATTTT.

The chain has TRBV5-5 and TRBJ2-1; no clear D gene. The CDR3 runs 12 residues. Trimming pared 6 bases from V and 6 bases from J, leaving 10 bases between. The germline gives CDR1 SGHKS, CDR2 YYEKEE (reference sequence). CDR3 bases: TGTGCCAGCAATCGACTGCGCAATGAGCAGTTCTTC. Its protein is CASNRLRNEQFF.

This clonotype has a count of ten or more. V is TRBV5-6 and J is TRBJ2-5; the match to TRBD1 covers 7 bases. The CDR3 covers 14 residues. CDR1 is SGHDT and CDR2 is YYEEEE in the germline V gene. Trimming removed 2 bases from V and 4 bases from J; junction bases left unmatched: 5. CDR3 sequence: CASSLDRDGETQYF. The DNA of the CDR3 is TGTGCCAGCAGCTTAGACAGGGATGGAGAGACCCAGTACTTC.

The genes are TRBV10-3 and TRBJ2-2; D not resolved. The germline gives CDR1 ENHRY, CDR2 SYGVKD. There are 13 residues in the CDR3. Between the trimmed V and J ends, which lost 3 bases and 4 bases, there was a span of 6 bases. The CDR3 coding sequence is TGTGCCATCAGTGAAGAAGGCACCGGGGAGCTGTTTTTT. Amino acid sequence: CAISEEGTGELFF.

J is TRBJ2-1 and V is TRBV6-6; tentatively, D is TRBD1 or TRBD2 (5 bases each). Germline lookup yields CDR1 MNHNY and CDR2 SVGAGI (reference sequence). CDR3 size: 12 residues. The V gene lost 5 bases and the J gene lost 7 bases, with 9 bases spanning the gap. The CDR3 reads CASSGGKNEQFF. As DNA, the CDR3 is TGTGCCAGCAGTGGGGGTAAGAATGAGCAGTTCTTC.

The chain is built from TRBV11-1 and TRBJ1-5; a weak D match, TRBD1 (5 bases). Between the trimmed V and J ends, which lost 3 bases and 5 bases, there was a span of 17 bases. CDR3 length: 16 amino acids. Germline V gene lookup returns CDR1 SGHAT and CDR2 FQDESV (reference sequence). CDR3 nucleotide sequence: TGTGCCAGCAGCTTTGAGGCAGGGAGCGAGGATCAGCCCCAGCATTTT. It yields the protein CASSFEAGSEDQPQHF.

This clonotype has just a few counts. At one boundary the junction diverges from the germline segment, which might be a read error. The genes are TRBV9 and TRBJ2-7; D is undetermined. The CDR3 covers 13 residues. Germline lookup yields CDR1 SGDLS and CDR2 YYNGEE. The chain's CDR3 is CASSPQVAYEQYF. The CDR3 DNA is TGCGCCAGCAGCCCGCAGGTAGCCTACGAGCAGTACTTC.

The chain couples TRBV6-2 or TRBV6-3 to TRBJ1-1; D possibly corresponds to TRBD1 (6 bases). The germline V gene encodes CDR1 MNHEY and CDR2 SVGEGT. V gave up 3 bases and J gave up 5 bases, with 13 bases separating them. CDR3 length equals 14 residues. CDR3 in amino acids: CASSYGGAGTEAFF. DNA for the CDR3: TGTGCCAGCAGTTATGGGGGCGCGGGAACTGAAGCTTTCTTT.

The table lists this clonotype with many counts. The genes are TRBV20-1 and TRBJ2-7; D could derive from TRBD1 or TRBD2 (6 bases each). Looked up from germline, CDR1 is DFQATT and CDR2 is SNEGSKA (reference sequence). The CDR3 runs to 14 residues. V dropped 3 bases and J dropped 2 bases, with 14 bases sitting between them. The DNA of the CDR3 is TGCAGTGCTAGCCCAACGGGGGCACCCTACGAGCAGTACTTC. Translation gives CSASPTGAPYEQYF.

As regards this clonotype: This may come from a read error, since a much larger clone is one base off. Likely a read error: the CDR3 ends without its conserved phenylalanine or tryptophan. The J gene is TRBJ2-7, the V gene TRBV18, with 10 bases matching TRBD1. This CDR3 is built from 14 residues. CDR1 and CDR2 from the germline V gene are KGHSH and LQKENI. With V trimmed by 3 bases and J by 3 bases, 2 bases remained unmatched. CDR3 residues: CASSPGQGFYEQYI. The CDR3 DNA sequence: TGTGCCAGCTCACCGGGACAGGGGTTCTACGAGCAGTACATC.

This clonotype was observed a handful of times. This rearrangement joins TRBV7-3 to TRBJ2-1, with D possibly being TRBD1 (6 bases). The CDR3 extends over 14 amino acids. Trimming removed 2 bases at V and 1 base at J, with 6 bases between. CDR1 and CDR2 from the germline V gene are SGHTA and FQGTGA. The CDR3 DNA follows: TGTGCCAGCAGCTTAGGACAGTCCTACAATGAGCAGTTCTTC. The encoded protein is CASSLGQSYNEQFF. Drawing the rest from reference TRBV7-3 and TRBJ2-1, the complete variable domain is GAGVSQTPSNKVTEKGKYVELRCDPISGHTALYWYRQSLGQGPEFLIYFQGTGAADDSGLPNDRFFAVRPEGSVSTLKIQRTERGDSAVYLCASSLGQSYNEQFFGPGTRLTVL.

This chain joins TRBV25-1 and TRBJ2-2; a possible D gene is TRBD1 (6 bases). Germline values: CDR1 MGHDK, CDR2 SYGVNS. The CDR3 extends over 16 amino acids. V shed 1 base and J shed 8 bases, with 17 bases lying between them. CDR3 sequence reads: CASSEFGWGPGGELFF. The CDR3 DNA follows: TGTGCCAGCAGTGAATTCGGTTGGGGGCCGGGGGGGGAGCTGTTTTTT.

The CDR3 DNA reads TGTGCCAGCAGCCAAGAAAAGGGTGGCACCGAAGAGACCCAGTACTTC. Translating gives CASSQEKGGTEETQYF. V is TRBV3-1 and J is TRBJ2-5; D is ambiguous. CDR1 is LGHDT and CDR2 is YNNKEL in the germline V gene (reference sequence). Trimming pared 0 bases from V and 3 bases from J, leaving 14 bases between. The CDR3 covers 16 residues.

This clonotype was seen many times. The rearrangement joins TRBV2 to TRBJ1-1, with D unresolved. Trimming took 7 bases from V and 6 from J, leaving 6 bases between them. The CDR3 contains 10 residues. Germline V gene sequence: CDR1 SNHLY, CDR2 FYNNEI. The CDR3 protein is CASTGSEAFF. CDR3 bases: TGTGCCAGCACGGGGTCTGAAGCTTTCTTT.

The J gene is TRBJ2-2, the V gene TRBV12-3 or TRBV12-4; TRBD2 aligns across 12 bases. The CDR3 is 17 amino acids. Losses at the gene ends were 2 bases for V and 2 bases for J; bases not matched to a gene: 3. The CDR3, as DNA: TGTGCCAGCAGTTTAAGACTAGCGGGAGTCAACACCGGGGAGCTGTTTTTT. It yields the protein CASSLRLAGVNTGELFF.

This clonotype was counted many times. The V call is TRBV7-6, the J call TRBJ2-1, with D possibly called TRBD1 or TRBD2 (6 bases each). Trimming removed 1 base from V and 10 bases from J, with 14 bases in between. CDR3 length: 14 amino acids. The germline gives CDR1 SGHVS, CDR2 FNYEAQ. This CDR3 reads CASSLGLRGAEQFF. The DNA for the CDR3 is TGTGCCAGCAGCTTAGGTCTTAGGGGGGCAGAGCAGTTCTTC.

This clonotype was seen once. The CDR3 bases are TGTGCCAGCAGTTTATCCTGGTTGCGACAGGGCCTCTCTAATTCACCCCTCCACTTT. It yields the protein CASSLSWLRQGLSNSPLHF. V usage is TRBV27 and J usage is TRBJ1-6, with TRBD1 matching 7 bases. Germline V lookup: CDR1 MNHEY, CDR2 SMNVEV (reference sequence). This CDR3 comprises 19 residues. Losses at the gene ends were 0 bases for V and 6 bases for J; bases not matched to a gene: 14.

The CDR3 protein is CASTTPGTPYEQYF. The CDR3 coding sequence is TGTGCCAGCACGACACCCGGGACTCCCTACGAGCAGTACTTC. The chain uses TRBV5-4 and TRBJ2-7, with D possibly matching TRBD2 (6 bases). The CDR3 contains 14 residues. Germline V gives CDR1 SGHNT, CDR2 YYREEE (reference sequence). Deletions cut 6 bases from V and 2 bases from J, with 15 bases between.

This clonotype was found many times. The CDR3 loop reads CASSDGLEQYF. The CDR3 bases are TGCGCCAGCAGTGATGGCCTTGAGCAGTATTTT. This sequence joins TRBV10-2 and TRBJ2-3, with D unclear. V shed 3 bases and J shed 11 bases, with 9 bases lying between them. CDR1 WSHSY and CDR2 SAAADI come from the germline V gene. The CDR3 runs to 11 residues.

The rearrangement uses TRBV19 and TRBJ2-7; no definite D call. Germline V gene lookup returns CDR1 LNHDA and CDR2 SQIVND (reference sequence). There are 13 residues in the CDR3. Trimming removed 9 bases from V and 6 bases from J, with 18 bases in between. CDR3 DNA: TGTGCCAGCACCGCAGGTGCTTTCGGCGAGCAGTACTTC. Its protein product is CASTAGAFGEQYF.